The rows below give T cell receptor beta chains drawn from one sample of a study of blood T cell repertoires in COVID-19. Clones were read by immunoSEQ multiplex PCR, and TCRdb kept only the in-frame ones, dropping some. The profile shows 110,000 or so clones, approximately 81% of them singletons. The sequencing input was peripheral blood. These receptors all come from a middle-aged man with acute or convalescent COVID-19. Both conserved end residues are part of each CDR3. D genes are given only for firm matches. For some rows the clone size is stated as once, few or many, or as a class when expanded; others skip it.

v_call,d_call,j_call,clone_size,cdr3_aa,cdr3_nt
TRBV19,NA,TRBJ2-1,once,CASSTLLSSYNEQFF,TGTGCCAGTAGTACTCTATTGAGCTCCTACAATGAGCAGTTCTTC
TRBV28,TRBD1,TRBJ2-2,NA,CATSGQGFAGELFF,TGTGCCACCTCGGGACAGGGCTTCGCCGGGGAGCTGTTTTTT
TRBV3-1/TRBV3-2,NA,TRBJ1-4,NA,CASSPRGNEKLFF,TGTGCCAGCAGCCCCCGAGGGAATGAAAAACTGTTTTTT
TRBV2,TRBD2,TRBJ2-1,NA,CASIGTSGGNEQFF,TGTGCCAGCATTGGGACTAGCGGGGGCAATGAGCAGTTCTTC
TRBV5-1,NA,TRBJ1-1,NA,CASSLANSGDTEAFF,TGCGCCAGCAGCTTGGCCAACAGCGGAGACACTGAAGCTTTCTTT
TRBV7-6,NA,TRBJ2-6,NA,CASSQEEEGLSRGANVLTF,TGTGCCAGCAGCCAGGAGGAGGAGGGGCTGAGTAGAGGGGCCAACGTCCTGACTTTC
TRBV29-1,TRBD2,TRBJ2-1,NA,CSAPLAGYYNEQFF,TGCAGCGCCCCTCTAGCGGGTTACTACAATGAGCAGTTCTTC
TRBV29-1,TRBD2,TRBJ2-1,NA,CSGGTSGAVDEQFF,TGCAGCGGGGGGACTAGCGGGGCGGTGGATGAGCAGTTCTTC
TRBV7-9,TRBD2,TRBJ2-5,NA,CASSPRGLQETQYF,TGTGCCAGCAGTCCCCGGGGACTACAAGAGACCCAGTACTTC
TRBV6-5,TRBD1,TRBJ2-7,NA,CASRAGTGDYEQYF,TGTGCCAGCAGAGCCGGGACAGGAGATTACGAGCAGTACTTC
TRBV5-4,NA,TRBJ1-3,NA,CASSLQTAGNTIYF,TGTGCCAGCAGCTTGCAAACAGCCGGAAACACCATATATTTT
TRBV27,NA,TRBJ1-5,NA,CASPRGNSNQPQHF,TGTGCCAGCCCCCGCGGGAATAGCAATCAGCCCCAGCATTTT
TRBV28,TRBD1,TRBJ1-5,once,CASSPDRGGNQPQHF,TGTGCCAGCAGTCCCGACAGGGGTGGCAATCAGCCCCAGCATTTT
TRBV19,NA,TRBJ1-2,NA,CASSITPGGDFYGYTF,TGTGCCAGTAGTATAACCCCCGGTGGGGACTTCTATGGCTACACCTTC
TRBV7-3,TRBD2,TRBJ2-3,NA,CASSPNRGGDTDTQYF,TGTGCCAGCAGCCCCAACCGGGGGGGGGACACAGATACGCAGTATTTT